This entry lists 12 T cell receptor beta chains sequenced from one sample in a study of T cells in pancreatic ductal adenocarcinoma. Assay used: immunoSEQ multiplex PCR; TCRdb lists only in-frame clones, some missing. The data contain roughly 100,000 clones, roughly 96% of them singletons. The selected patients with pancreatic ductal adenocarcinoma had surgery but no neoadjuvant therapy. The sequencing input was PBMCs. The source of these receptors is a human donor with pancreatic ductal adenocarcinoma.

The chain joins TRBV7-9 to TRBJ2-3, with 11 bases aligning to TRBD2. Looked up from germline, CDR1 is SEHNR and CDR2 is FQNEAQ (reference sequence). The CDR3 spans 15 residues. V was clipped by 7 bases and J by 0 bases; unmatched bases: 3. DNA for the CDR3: TGTGCCAGCACGACTAGCGGGGTTAGCACAGATACGCAGTATTTT. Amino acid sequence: CASTTSGVSTDTQYF.

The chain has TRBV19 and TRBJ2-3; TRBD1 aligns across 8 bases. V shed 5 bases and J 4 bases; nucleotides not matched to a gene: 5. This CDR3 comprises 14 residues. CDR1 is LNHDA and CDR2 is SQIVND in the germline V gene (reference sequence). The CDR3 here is CASSARQGSDTQYF. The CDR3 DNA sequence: TGTGCCAGTAGTGCCCGACAGGGGTCAGATACGCAGTATTTT.

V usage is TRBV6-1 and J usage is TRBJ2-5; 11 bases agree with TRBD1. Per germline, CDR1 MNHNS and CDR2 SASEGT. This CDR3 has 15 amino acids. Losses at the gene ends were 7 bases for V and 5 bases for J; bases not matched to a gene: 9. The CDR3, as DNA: TGTGCCAGCACCCGGGGACAGGGGGGTCGGGAGACCCAGTACTTC. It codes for CASTRGQGGRETQYF.

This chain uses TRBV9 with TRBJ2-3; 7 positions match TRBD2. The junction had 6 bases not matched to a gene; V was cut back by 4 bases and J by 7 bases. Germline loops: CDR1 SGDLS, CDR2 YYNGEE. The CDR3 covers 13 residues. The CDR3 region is CASSPTSVNTQYF. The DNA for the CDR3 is TGTGCCAGCAGCCCCACTAGCGTCAATACGCAGTATTTT.

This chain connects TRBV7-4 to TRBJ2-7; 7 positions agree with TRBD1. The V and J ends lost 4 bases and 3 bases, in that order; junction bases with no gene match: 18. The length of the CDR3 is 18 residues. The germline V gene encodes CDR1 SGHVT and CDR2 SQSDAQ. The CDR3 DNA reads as TGTGCCAGCAGCTGTACAGGGGATTGGAGGTTTACGAGCTACGAGCAGTACTTC. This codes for CASSCTGDWRFTSYEQYF. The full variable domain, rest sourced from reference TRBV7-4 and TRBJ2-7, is GAGVSQSPRYKVAKRGRDVALRCDSISGHVTLYWYRQTLGQGSEVLTYSQSDAQRDKSGRPSGRFSAERPERSVSTLKIQRTEQGDSAVYLCASSCTGDWRFTSYEQYFGPGTRLTVT.

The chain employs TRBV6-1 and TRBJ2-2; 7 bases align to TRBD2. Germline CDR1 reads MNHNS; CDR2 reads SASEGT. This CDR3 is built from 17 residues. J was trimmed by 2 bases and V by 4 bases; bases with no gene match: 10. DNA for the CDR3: TGTGCCAGCAGTGGCTCCAGGAGCGGGAAAAACACCGGGGAGCTGTTTTTT. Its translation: CASSGSRSGKNTGELFF.

The CDR3 protein is CSVEGPANYGYTF. The CDR3 DNA reads TGCAGCGTTGAGGGGCCTGCTAACTATGGCTACACCTTC. V usage is TRBV29-1 and J usage is TRBJ1-2; D is perhaps TRBD1 (5 bases). The CDR3 covers 13 residues. V was trimmed by 3 bases and J by 0 bases, leaving 8 bases between them. CDR1 and CDR2 (germline): SQVTM, ANQGSEA.

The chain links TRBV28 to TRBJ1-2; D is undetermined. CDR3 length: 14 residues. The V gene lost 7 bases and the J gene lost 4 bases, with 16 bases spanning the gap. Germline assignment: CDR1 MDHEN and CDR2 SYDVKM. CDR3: CASTTAKLGYGYTF. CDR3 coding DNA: TGTGCCAGCACGACTGCTAAGCTGGGCTATGGCTACACCTTC.

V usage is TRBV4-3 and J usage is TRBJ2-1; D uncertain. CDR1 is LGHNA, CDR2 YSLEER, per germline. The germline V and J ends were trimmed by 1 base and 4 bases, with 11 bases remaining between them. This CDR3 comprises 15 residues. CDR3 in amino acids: CASSQGGGSYNEQFF. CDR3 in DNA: TGCGCCAGCAGCCAAGGTGGCGGTAGTTACAATGAGCAGTTCTTC.

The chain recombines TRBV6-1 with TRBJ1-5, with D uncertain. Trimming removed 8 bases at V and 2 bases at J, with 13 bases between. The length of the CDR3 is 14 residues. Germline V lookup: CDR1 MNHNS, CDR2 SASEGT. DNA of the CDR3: TGTGCCAGCCGATGGCCCTTCGGCAATCAGCCCCAGCATTTT. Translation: CASRWPFGNQPQHF.

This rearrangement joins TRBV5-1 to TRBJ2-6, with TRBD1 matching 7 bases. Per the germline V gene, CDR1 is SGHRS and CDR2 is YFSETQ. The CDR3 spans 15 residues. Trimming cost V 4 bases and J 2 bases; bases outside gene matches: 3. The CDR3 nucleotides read TGCGCCAGCAGCCCGACAGGGACTGGGGCCAACGTCCTGACTTTC. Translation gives CASSPTGTGANVLTF.

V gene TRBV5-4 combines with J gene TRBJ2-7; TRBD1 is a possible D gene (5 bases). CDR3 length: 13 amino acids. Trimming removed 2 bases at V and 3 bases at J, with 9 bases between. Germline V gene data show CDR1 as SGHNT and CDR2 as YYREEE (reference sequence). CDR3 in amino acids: CASSFDSGYEQYF. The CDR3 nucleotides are TGTGCCAGCAGCTTTGACAGTGGCTACGAGCAGTACTTC.